One sample yielded the 32 T cell receptor beta chains listed below, sequenced in a study of T cells in Graves' hyperthyroidism and ophthalmopathy. Amplified TCR beta CDR3 regions came from RNA transcripts. RT-PCR in the first round (using the HTBI primer set) targeted the TCR CDR3. TCRdb analysed the multiplex PCR reads with MiXCR anew, one entry per CDR3 protein. The data show 310,000 or so distinct CDR3 sequences, with approximately 15% seen just once and over 45% held by the top ten. Input material: blood. The origin of the receptors is a woman aged 55 to 70 with Graves' ophthalmopathy.

This clonotype showed up just a few times. The J gene is TRBJ2-1, the V gene TRBV6-1, with 8 bases matching TRBD1. Trimming at V came to 7 bases and at J to 6 bases, leaving 11 bases not matched to a gene. This CDR3 comprises 15 residues. Per the germline V gene, CDR1 is MNHNS and CDR2 is SASEGT. This CDR3 is CASTRSETGVNEQFF. CDR3 in DNA: TGTGCCAGCACCCGCTCCGAGACAGGGGTCAATGAGCAGTTCTTC.

As concerns this clonotype: This may be a read error: a much more frequent sequence differs by one nucleotide. V and J are TRBV6-5 and TRBJ1-1; tentatively, D is TRBD1 (5 bases). Germline assignment: CDR1 MNHEY and CDR2 SVGAGI. This CDR3 region has 16 residues. The germline V and J ends were trimmed by 0 bases and 5 bases, with 16 bases remaining between them. The CDR3 bases are TGTGCCAGCAGTTACTCTTCCCCAGGGAGAGGGACTGAAGCTTTCTTT. Translating it yields CASSYSSPGRGTEAFF.

The chain has TRBV9 and TRBJ2-7, with TRBD2 identical over 13 bases. This CDR3 spans 16 amino acids. The germline gives CDR1 SGDLS, CDR2 YYNGEE. With V trimmed by 4 bases and J by 1 base, 5 bases remained unmatched. CDR3 in DNA: TGTGCCAGCAGCCCCACGACTAGCGGGGGGTCCTACGAGCAGTACTTC. This encodes CASSPTTSGGSYEQYF.

This clonotype was counted at least ten times. This chain connects TRBV3-1 to TRBJ2-3; D perhaps matches TRBD1 (6 bases). V gave up 3 bases and J gave up 0 bases, with 13 bases separating them. The CDR3 contains 16 residues. CDR1 is LGHDT, CDR2 YNNKEL, per germline (reference sequence). CDR3 coding DNA: TGTGCCAGCAGCCAGTGGACAGCACTAAGCACAGATACGCAGTATTTT. Its protein is CASSQWTALSTDTQYF.

The sample holds many counts of this clonotype. The J gene is TRBJ2-1, the V gene TRBV24-1, with 9 positions matching TRBD2. The V segment lost 9 bases and the J segment 9 bases; nucleotides outside the gene matches: 14. The germline gives CDR1 KGHDR, CDR2 SFDVKD. This CDR3 has 15 amino acids. The chain's CDR3 is CATSRVVSGSSEQFF. The CDR3 DNA reads TGTGCCACCTCACGGGTAGTTAGCGGGAGTAGTGAGCAGTTCTTC.

A few counts support this clonotype. The rearrangement uses TRBV7-4 and TRBJ2-7, with 7 bases fitting TRBD2. Germline V CDR1 and CDR2: SGHVT, SQSDAQ. V was clipped by 6 bases and J by 3 bases; unmatched bases: 8. The CDR3 totals 14 residues. In nucleotides, the CDR3 is TGTGCCAGCAGTCTAGCGGCCGAGTACTACGAGCAGTACTTC. As protein: CASSLAAEYYEQYF.

This rearrangement joins TRBV6-2 or TRBV6-3 to TRBJ1-4; maybe TRBD1 (5 bases). The germline gives CDR1 MNHEY, CDR2 SVGEGT. Trimming shortened V by 2 bases and J by 0 bases, and 19 bases separated the two germline ends. The CDR3 contains 19 residues. CDR3 sequence reads: CASSYNLEAGESTNEKLFF. CDR3 coding DNA: TGTGCCAGCAGTTACAACCTCGAAGCGGGGGAATCAACTAATGAAAAACTGTTTTTT.

The CDR3 loop reads CSAVRGGRVNEQFF. As DNA, the CDR3 is TGCAGTGCCGTGAGGGGCGGGAGGGTTAATGAGCAGTTCTTC. The V and J genes are TRBV20-1 and TRBJ2-1; 9 bases agree with TRBD2. Germline V lookup: CDR1 DFQATT, CDR2 SNEGSKA (reference sequence). This CDR3 comprises 14 residues. V dropped 6 bases and J dropped 7; count of bases not matched to a gene: 10.

This clonotype was observed many times. This chain connects TRBV29-1 to TRBJ2-7; TRBD1 agrees at 10 bases. This CDR3 is built from 14 residues. Germline-derived CDR1 and CDR2 are SQVTM and ANQGSEA. Trimming at V came to 4 bases and at J to 7 bases, leaving 10 bases not matched to a gene. CDR3 nucleotides: TGCAGCGTTGGACTGGACAGGGGGTCGAGTGAGCAGTACTTC. It specifies CSVGLDRGSSEQYF.

The table lists this clonotype with a few counts. The chain joins TRBV6-1 to TRBJ1-5; D might be TRBD1 (6 bases). Trimming cost V 6 bases and J 1 base, with 13 bases left between them. Germline lookup yields CDR1 MNHNS and CDR2 SASEGT. The CDR3 loop spans 15 amino acids. The CDR3, as DNA: TGTGCCAGCAGCCACGGACAGTCAAGCAATCAGCCCCAGCATTTT. Encoded protein: CASSHGQSSNQPQHF.

J is TRBJ2-5 and V is TRBV5-6; possible D gene TRBD2, 6 bases. The CDR3 is 16 residues long. Per germline, CDR1 SGHDT and CDR2 YYEEEE. V was clipped by 3 bases and J by 1 base, with 16 bases between them. CDR3 nucleotides: TGTGCCAGCAGCTGGGGGGTTGGGAGCGGCCAAGAGACCCAGTACTTC. Protein product: CASSWGVGSGQETQYF.

In the case of this clonotype: This may stem from a read error, because a much larger clone lies one nucleotide away. CDR3 in amino acids: CASSPWTSGGYDEQFF. The CDR3 DNA sequence: TGCGCCAGCAGCCCTTGGACTAGCGGGGGATACGATGAGCAGTTCTTC. The chain employs TRBV5-1 and TRBJ2-1, with TRBD2 matching over 13 bases. Germline V gene sequence: CDR1 SGHRS, CDR2 YFSETQ. The CDR3 extends over 16 amino acids. The ends lost 4 bases at V and 8 bases at J; junction bases unmatched: 9.

This clonotype was recorded many times. The chain couples TRBV6-1 to TRBJ2-1; no definite D call. The V gene's germline CDR1 is MNHNS and CDR2 SASEGT. The CDR3 contains 13 residues. Trimming stripped 9 bases from V and 2 bases from J, with 11 bases between. The CDR3 region has the DNA TGTGCCAGTAGGCCTGGCGCCTACAATGAGCAGTTCTTC. Amino acid sequence: CASRPGAYNEQFF.

In this sample, this clonotype turned up many times. The V gene is TRBV20-1, the J gene TRBJ2-4, with a weak D call TRBD2 (6 bases). V lost 4 bases to trimming and J lost 0 bases, with 13 bases between them. Per the germline V gene, CDR1 is DFQATT and CDR2 is SNEGSKA (reference sequence). The CDR3 is 15 residues long. As DNA, the CDR3 is TGCAGTGCTAACACGGTCGGGAGAGCCAAAAACATTCAGTACTTC. Protein product: CSANTVGRAKNIQYF.

This clonotype was detected ten times or more. CDR3 coding DNA: TGTGCCAGCAGTCCATATGGACAGGGGGACACTGAAGCTTTCTTT. It encodes CASSPYGQGDTEAFF. The chain couples TRBV28 to TRBJ1-1, with 10 bases matching TRBD1. The CDR3 consists of 15 residues. Germline lookup yields CDR1 MDHEN and CDR2 SYDVKM. Trimming took 5 bases from V and 3 from J; bases not matched to a gene: 6.

This clonotype has only a few counts. V gene TRBV5-5 combines with J gene TRBJ2-1; the D gene is possibly TRBD2 (6 bases). Germline CDR1 SGHKS, CDR2 YYEKEE (reference sequence). The V end was cut by 2 bases, the J end by 7 bases, with 19 bases between. The CDR3 spans 16 residues. The CDR3 loop reads CASSFGFSGVVNEQFF. The DNA of the CDR3 is TGTGCCAGCAGCTTTGGGTTCTCGGGAGTGGTTAATGAGCAGTTCTTC.

This clonotype showed up many times. The V gene is TRBV6-2 or TRBV6-3, the J gene TRBJ2-7, with D hard to call. The germline V gene encodes CDR1 MNHEY and CDR2 SVGEGT. The CDR3 is made up of 14 amino acids. V lost 4 bases and J lost 4, with 14 bases in between. The DNA for the CDR3 is TGTGCCAGCAGTTCGGTCCGGACCCTTTACGAGCAGTACTTC. This encodes CASSSVRTLYEQYF.

This clonotype was seen at least ten times. The chain employs TRBV27 and TRBJ2-5; 10 bases line up with TRBD1. This CDR3 spans 14 amino acids. J lost 5 bases, V lost 7 bases, and 7 bases had no gene match. Germline assignment: CDR1 MNHEY and CDR2 SMNVEV (reference sequence). CDR3 loop: CASTKDRGDETQYF. The CDR3, as DNA: TGTGCCAGCACTAAGGACAGGGGGGACGAGACCCAGTACTTC.

This clonotype was observed a few times. V gene TRBV7-9 combines with J gene TRBJ2-6; 10 nucleotides align to TRBD1. In germline, CDR1 is SEHNR, CDR2 FQNEAQ (reference sequence). V trimming: 5 bases; J trimming: 0 bases; junction bases outside the gene matches: 16. CDR3 length: 21 amino acids. The CDR3 coding sequence is TGTGCCAGCAGCACGTTGACAGGGGGCCCCATTTCCATCTCTGGGGCCAACGTCCTGACTTTC. Protein product: CASSTLTGGPISISGANVLTF.

This clonotype was detected ten times or more. The CDR3 bases are TGTGCCAGCAGTACCCTATGGGGGCAGAACAATGAGCAGTTCTTC. This codes for CASSTLWGQNNEQFF. The V call is TRBV12-3 or TRBV12-4, the J call TRBJ2-1; a weak D match, TRBD1 (6 bases). The CDR3 totals 15 residues. Trimming removed 5 bases from V and 5 bases from J, with 16 bases in between.

This rearrangement joins TRBV10-3 to TRBJ2-3; TRBD2 aligns across 9 bases. The germline gives CDR1 ENHRY, CDR2 SYGVKD. Losses at the gene ends were 4 bases for V and 0 bases for J; bases not matched to a gene: 11. The CDR3 extends over 18 amino acids. The CDR3 nucleotides read TGTGCCATCAGTGGTCTTAGCGGGAGACGGTCTAGCACAGATACGCAGTATTTT. Amino acids: CAISGLSGRRSSTDTQYF.

The sample holds many counts of this clonotype. The chain links TRBV7-9 to TRBJ2-2, with D unresolved. The germline CDR1 and CDR2 sequences are SEHNR and FQNEAQ (reference sequence). This CDR3 spans 13 amino acids. The V and J ends lost 5 bases and 6 bases respectively, with 10 bases between them. DNA for the CDR3: TGTGCCAGCAGCCAAGGGTATTCCGGGGAGCTGTTTTTT. Residues: CASSQGYSGELFF.

This clonotype was picked up many times. The chain combines TRBV7-2 with TRBJ2-7; a possible D gene is TRBD1 (6 bases). Trimming took off 3 bases at V and 5 bases at J, with 11 bases between the two ends. The CDR3 contains 13 residues. Per germline, CDR1 SGHTA and CDR2 FQGNSA. This CDR3 reads CASSFLQGHEQYF. The DNA for the CDR3 is TGTGCCAGCAGCTTCTTACAGGGCCACGAGCAGTACTTC.

The chain joins TRBV6-1 to TRBJ2-1; 8 bases match TRBD2. J gave up 12 bases and V 4 bases, and 2 bases lay outside the gene matches. CDR1 is MNHNS, CDR2 SASEGT, per germline. The CDR3 length is 11 residues. This CDR3 reads CASSAGGVQFF. CDR3 DNA: TGTGCCAGCAGTGCCGGGGGGGTGCAGTTCTTC.

The V gene is TRBV6-1, the J gene TRBJ2-7; maybe TRBD2 (6 bases). Germline-derived CDR1 and CDR2 are MNHNS and SASEGT. With 5 bases removed from V and 3 bases from J, the gap between germline ends came to 20 bases. The CDR3 covers 16 residues. DNA for the CDR3: TGTGCCAGCAGTTCTCCTGAGGGACTCCGTAACTACGAGCAGTACTTC. As protein: CASSSPEGLRNYEQYF.

This chain uses TRBV2 with TRBJ1-5, with TRBD1 matching 10 bases. The J segment lost 9 bases and the V segment lost 5 bases, leaving 13 bases of the junction unmatched. The length of the CDR3 is 16 residues. Germline CDR1 is SNHLY and CDR2 is FYNNEI. CDR3 sequence: CASSSTGTGAYPPQHF. The CDR3 DNA reads TGTGCCAGCAGTTCCACCGGGACAGGGGCATATCCGCCCCAGCATTTT.

The V and J genes are TRBV24-1 and TRBJ2-1; D is unresolved. Germline-derived CDR1 and CDR2 are KGHDR and SFDVKD. The ends were cut back, 3 bases at V and 10 bases at J, with 21 bases in the middle. This CDR3 spans 16 amino acids. CDR3 bases: TGTGCCACCAGTGATCCTAGGAATGGGTTTACGGGCGAGCAGTTCTTC. Protein product: CATSDPRNGFTGEQFF.

In regard to this clonotype: The junction and the germline gene differ at one end; a read error may be behind it. The chain recombines TRBV2 with TRBJ2-7, with 9 bases identical to TRBD1. This CDR3 spans 15 amino acids. Germline lookup yields CDR1 SNHLY and CDR2 FYNNEI. The DNA of the CDR3 is TGTGCCAGCCGTGACAGGGGGGAAACATCCTACGAGCAGTACTTC. Its translation: CASRDRGETSYEQYF.

There are many counts of this clonotype. This chain links TRBV18 with TRBJ1-1; no definite D call. Trimming removed 10 bases at V and 2 bases at J, with 8 bases between. Germline V gives CDR1 KGHSH, CDR2 LQKENI. This CDR3 region has 11 residues. This CDR3 reads CATTANTEAFF. Written as DNA, the CDR3 is TGTGCCACTACGGCAAACACTGAAGCTTTCTTT.

For this clonotype: A clone one base away is much larger, so this may be a read error. This chain connects TRBV5-1 to TRBJ2-7; D ambiguous. V lost 0 bases to trimming and J lost 2 bases, with 21 bases between them. Germline values: CDR1 SGHRS, CDR2 YFSETQ. The CDR3 is made up of 18 amino acids. CDR3 DNA: TGCGCCAGCAGCTTGGGCCCTCCTAAGTCGGAACCCGCCTACGAGCAGTACTTC. It translates to CASSLGPPKSEPAYEQYF.

This clonotype was detected many times. V usage is TRBV18 and J usage is TRBJ2-1, with 9 bases matching TRBD1. The CDR3 sequence is 16 residues long. Losses at the gene ends were 4 bases for V and 1 base for J; bases not matched to a gene: 5. From germline, CDR1 is KGHSH and CDR2 LQKENI. CDR3: CASSRRTGESYNEQFF. CDR3 DNA: TGTGCCAGCTCACGCCGGACAGGGGAATCCTACAATGAGCAGTTCTTC.

The CDR3 reads CASSPLFARVAFF. The CDR3 nucleotides are TGTGCCAGCAGCCCACTTTTTGCCCGGGTGGCTTTCTTT. J is TRBJ1-1 and V is TRBV3-1; D is unclear. Germline V gene data show CDR1 as LGHDT and CDR2 as YNNKEL (reference sequence). V gave up 4 bases and J gave up 11 bases, with 17 bases separating them. The CDR3 totals 13 residues.